The 5 T cell receptor beta chains in this list originate from one sample, sequenced in a study of T-cell memory formation after mild COVID-19. MiXCR, applied by TCRdb to the 5' RACE reads, yields one record per CDR3 protein. Of around 160,000 distinct CDR3 sequences detected, around 10% appear once; the ten largest clones hold roughly 3.8%. The material sequenced was PBMCs or a T cell subset sorted from them (not recorded which). These receptors originate from a man aged 18 to 29 who had mild COVID-19 (a few samples of this study predate the infection). Cell type and time point are not known.

This clonotype turned up a few times. The chain couples TRBV12-3 or TRBV12-4 to TRBJ2-2, with TRBD2 matching over 13 bases. The CDR3 is 16 residues long. Trimming at V came to 6 bases and at J to 5 bases, leaving 6 bases not matched to a gene. CDR3 loop: CASRLAGGTGTGELFF. Here the CDR3 DNA reads TGTGCCAGCAGACTAGCGGGGGGGACGGGGACCGGGGAGCTGTTTTTT.

This clonotype was observed a handful of times. V usage is TRBV7-9 and J usage is TRBJ1-2; 8 bases fit TRBD1. This CDR3 has 13 residues. V lost 5 bases and J lost 2; bases outside the gene matches: 1. The germline gives CDR1 SEHNR, CDR2 FQNEAQ (reference sequence). CDR3 coding DNA: TGTGCCAGCAGCCGGGACAGGAACTATGGCTACACCTTC. Residues: CASSRDRNYGYTF.

This clonotype turned up a few times. V is TRBV5-6 and J is TRBJ2-7; 7 bases agree with TRBD2. CDR3 length: 16 residues. Trimming cost V 2 bases and J 2 bases; bases outside gene matches: 10. From germline, CDR1 is SGHDT and CDR2 YYEEEE. The chain's CDR3 is CASSFPGASGPYEQYF. The DNA for the CDR3 is TGTGCCAGCAGCTTCCCGGGCGCTAGCGGTCCCTACGAGCAGTACTTC.

This clonotype was detected only a few times. The J gene is TRBJ2-1, the V gene TRBV24-1; D uncertain. Germline loops: CDR1 KGHDR, CDR2 SFDVKD. V lost 5 bases, J lost 9 bases, and 10 bases lay in between. CDR3 length: 12 residues. The CDR3 loop is CATSARSLEQFF. The CDR3 bases are TGTGCCACCAGTGCCAGGTCCCTTGAGCAGTTCTTC.

This clonotype was seen ten or more times. V gene TRBV7-2 combines with J gene TRBJ2-7, with 8 bases identical to TRBD1. There are 13 residues in the CDR3. V was pared by 5 bases and J by 5 bases, with 5 bases of the junction left unmatched. CDR1 and CDR2 from the germline V gene are SGHTA and FQGNSA. The chain's CDR3 is CASSPGQGNEQYV. In DNA form, the CDR3 reads TGTGCCAGCAGCCCCGGACAGGGAAACGAGCAGTACGTC.